These T cell receptor beta chains were read from a single sample in a study of monozygotic twins with inflammatory bowel disease. For each CDR3 protein, TCRdb gives one entry from its re-call of the 5' RACE reads, without DNA. With 150,000 to 200,000 distinct CDR3 sequences in the sample, the ten largest clones hold roughly 7.4%. Sequencing input: blood. Receptors were obtained from a human donor with ulcerative colitis or Crohn's disease, or a healthy co-twin of an affected twin (not recorded which). Each CDR3 is given with its conserved first and last residue. Each record gives: J gene, V gene, CDR3 protein.

>TRBJ1-6|TRBV20-1
CSAYVMTGASYNSPLHF
>TRBJ2-7|TRBV12-3/TRBV12-4
CASPDRSSYEQYF
>TRBJ2-7|TRBV2
CASTPWGSYEQYF
>TRBJ2-7|TRBV6-2/TRBV6-3
CASSYYTSRSYEQYF
>TRBJ2-1|TRBV7-2
CASSLDLGGEQFF
>TRBJ1-5|TRBV12-3/TRBV12-4
CASNPDGQPQHF
>TRBJ2-1|TRBV19
CASSTTSAYEQFF
>TRBJ2-2|TRBV20-1
CSAHSLGANTGELFF
>TRBJ2-2|TRBV10-3
CAISDTGSTGELFF
>TRBJ2-1|TRBV11-2
CASSLSGGAPYNEQFF
>TRBJ1-1|TRBV20-1
CSAGGGFTLKLF